This T cell receptor (beta chain) was recovered during a study of blood T cells in healthy people across ages. Overall study findings and caveats: One million T cells yielded diversity estimates that were considered underestimates.

In this sample, this clonotype turned up once. The antigen remains undetermined. No DNA is shown, since the ends of the CDR3 on it are uncertain; the CDR3 is the one TCRdb lists. The length of the CDR3 is 16 amino acids, counting both ends. The germline V gene has CDR1 SGHVS and CDR2 FNYEAQ. Combining a sample-barcoded 5' primer with a J-beta primer mix, a second PCR ran for about 6 to 12 cycles. TCRdb re-derived calls from the 5' RACE reads in MiXCR, one entry per CDR3 protein. The data show some 640,000 distinct CDR3 sequences, about 30% seen once. This chain uses TRBV7-6 with TRBJ1-2. The clonotype was recovered from a woman older than 75 in good health. Input material: blood. Here the CDR3 reads CASSLGPRGFGEGYTF.